The T cell receptor (beta chain) under discussion was sequenced for a study of cytomegalovirus exposure and HLA in healthy donors. Study-wide context: Roughly 180 million T cells yielded 100 million or so unique TCR beta sequences in earlier analysis.

Findings and caveats of the study: Reported performance of the classifier showed diagnosis of cytomegalovirus status with high specificity and sensitivity.

The PCR contained 60 Vbeta and 13 Jbeta primers. TCRdb's table, derived via immunoSEQ multiplex PCR, lists solely in-frame clones and lacks some. The sample lists 45,000 to 65,000 clones; 65% to 85% were seen once. This clone showed up just once. Its antigen is undetermined. This CDR3 contains 17 residues. With V trimmed by 0 bases and J by 3 bases, 5 bases remained unmatched. Germline CDR1 reads LGHNA; CDR2 reads YNFKEQ. V usage is TRBV4-2 and J usage is TRBJ2-3; 11 bases fit TRBD2. The sequenced material came from PBMCs. This TCR came from a man aged 30 to 45 in good health and CMV-seronegative. The CDR3 nucleotides read TGTGCCAGCAGCCAAGAAAGGACTAGCGGGTTAACAGATACGCAGTATTTT. It is translated as CASSQERTSGLTDTQYF.